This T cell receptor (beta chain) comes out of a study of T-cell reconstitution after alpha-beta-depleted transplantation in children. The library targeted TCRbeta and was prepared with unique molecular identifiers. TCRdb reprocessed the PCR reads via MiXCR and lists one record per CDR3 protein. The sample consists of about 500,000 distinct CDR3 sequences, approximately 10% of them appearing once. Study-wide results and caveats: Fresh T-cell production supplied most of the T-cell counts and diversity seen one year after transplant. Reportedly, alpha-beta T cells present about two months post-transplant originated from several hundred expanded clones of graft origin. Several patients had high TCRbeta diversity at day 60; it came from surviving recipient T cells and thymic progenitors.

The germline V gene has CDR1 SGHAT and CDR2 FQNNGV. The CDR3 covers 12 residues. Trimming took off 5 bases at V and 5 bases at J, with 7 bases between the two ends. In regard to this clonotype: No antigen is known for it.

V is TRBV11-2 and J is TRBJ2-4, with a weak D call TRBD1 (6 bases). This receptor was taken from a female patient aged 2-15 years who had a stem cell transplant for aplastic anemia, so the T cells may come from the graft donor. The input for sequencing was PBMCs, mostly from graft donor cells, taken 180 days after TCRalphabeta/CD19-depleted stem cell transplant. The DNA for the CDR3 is TGTGCCAGCAGCCACAGGGAAAACATTCAGTACTTC. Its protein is CASSHRENIQYF.